This TCR beta chain was sequenced in a study of cytomegalovirus exposure and HLA in healthy donors. About the study: Among the roughly 370 genotyped donors, approximately 80% were placed in the Caucasian-associated ancestry cluster.

Trimming pared 1 base from V and 8 bases from J, leaving 15 bases between. There are 14 residues in the CDR3. The V gene's germline CDR1 is SGHDT and CDR2 YYEEEE. PCR used 60 Vbeta primers and 13 Jbeta primers. Using immunoSEQ multiplex PCR, the repertoire was profiled, and TCRdb retains in-frame clones only, with some absent. The sample shows roughly 130,000 clones, around 80% of them seen only once. Overall study results and limits: It was reportedly the case that the classifier diagnosed cytomegalovirus status with high specificity and sensitivity. Common viral pathogens (according to a later analysis) appeared linked to several of the most significant clusters. A highly shared variant cluster was judged a likely technical artifact.

There are a few counts of this clone. Its antigen is not known. The V call is TRBV5-6, the J call TRBJ1-1; possible D gene TRBD1, 6 bases. Sequenced sample: PBMCs. The sequence derives from a woman aged 40 to 50 in good health and CMV-seronegative. The CDR3 is CASSLTGTSTEAFF. Written as DNA, the CDR3 is TGTGCCAGCAGCTTGACCGGGACAAGTACGGAAGCTTTCTTT.